This T cell receptor (beta chain) was recorded in a study of cytomegalovirus exposure and HLA in healthy donors. Study-wide results and limits: It was reported in a later analysis that an Asian-associated ancestry cluster showed fewer N-insertions than the approximately 670-donor mean.

The PCR had 60 Vbeta and 13 Jbeta primers. Some clones are missing from TCRdb's copy, which holds only in-frame ones; the method was immunoSEQ multiplex PCR. The table gives about 200,000 clones; the top ten clones make up roughly 1.1% of it. The CDR3 is 16 amino acids. Germline CDR1 is MGHRA and CDR2 is YSYEKL. With 3 bases removed from V and 0 bases from J, the gap between germline ends came to 12 bases. About this clone: Its antigen is unknown.

The chain couples TRBV4-1 to TRBJ2-1; D perhaps matches TRBD2 (6 bases). Input material: PBMCs. This TCR derives from a girl aged 2 to 10 in good health and CMV-seropositive. Written as DNA, the CDR3 is TGCGCCAGCAGCCAGGACGGGAGCCCCTCCTACAATGAGCAGTTCTTC. Encoded protein: CASSQDGSPSYNEQFF.